A selection of T cell receptor beta chains follows, all from one sample in a study of shared clonotypes between healthy human individuals. Assay used: immunoSEQ multiplex PCR; TCRdb lists only in-frame clones, some missing. The sample contains about 980,000 clones, around 80% of which appear only once. The sequencing input was memory CD4+ T cells sorted from blood. The receptors shown here come from a man between 18 and 29 years old in good health. CDR3s include the opening cysteine and the closing phenylalanine or tryptophan. A D gene is named only where the DNA matches it firmly. Only some rows state a clone size, as once, few, many or a class for expanded clones.

.,.,TRBV7-9,15,TRBJ2-3,TGTGCCAGCAGCTTAGACGTTAAAGGCTCAGATACGCAGTATTTT,CASSLDVKGSDTQYF
.,.,TRBV2,11,TRBJ1-1,TGTGCCAGCAGTGAAAGGCGTGAAGCTTTCTTT,CASSERREAFF
TRBD2,few,TRBV7-2,16,TRBJ2-7,TGTGCCAGGGGGGCTAGCGGGACCCCACCTCAAGACGAGCAGTACTTC,CARGASGTPPQDEQYF
TRBD1,.,TRBV5-1,15,TRBJ1-1,TGCGCCAGCAGCGTGACAGGGGGACTGAACACTGAAGCTTTCTTT,CASSVTGGLNTEAFF
.,.,TRBV6-6,11,TRBJ2-3,TGTGCCAGCAGTTACCGAGGGGCGCAGTATTTT,CASSYRGAQYF
.,.,TRBV18,15,TRBJ2-7,TGTGCCAGCTCACTAGGACAGCGGAGCTCCTACGAGCAGTACTTC,CASSLGQRSSYEQYF
.,.,TRBV28,13,TRBJ1-1,TGTGCCAGCAGTTTTGCAGGGGAGACTGAAGCTTTCTTT,CASSFAGETEAFF
.,.,TRBV5-1,14,TRBJ1-3,TGCGCCAGCAGCTTGACAGCAACTGGAAACACCATATATTTT,CASSLTATGNTIYF
.,.,TRBV11-3,14,TRBJ2-2,TGTGCCAGCAGCCTCCGGACAGACACCGGGGAGCTGTTTTTT,CASSLRTDTGELFF
.,.,TRBV19,13,TRBJ1-2,TGTGCCAGTAGTAGTAGACAGCTCTATGGCTACACCTTC,CASSSRQLYGYTF
.,few,TRBV2,17,TRBJ1-6,TGTGCCAGCAGTCATAGGGGGTTCACGGGGGTAGGTTCACCCCTCCACTTT,CASSHRGFTGVGSPLHF
.,.,TRBV7-8,15,TRBJ2-5,TGTGCCAGCAGCCCCCGACAGGGAGGCTGGGAGACCCAGTACTTC,CASSPRQGGWETQYF
.,.,TRBV18,14,TRBJ2-5,TGTGCCAGCTCACCATCGATAAGACAAGAGACCCAGTACTTC,CASSPSIRQETQYF
.,.,TRBV10-3,12,TRBJ2-5,TGTGCCATCAGTGAGTCCTCGGAGACCCAGTACTTC,CAISESSETQYF
.,.,TRBV10-3,16,TRBJ1-2,TGTGCCATCAGTTCCGGGGCGGGGATCGGTAACTATGGCTACACCTTC,CAISSGAGIGNYGYTF
.,once,TRBV6-1,14,TRBJ1-5,TGTGCCAGCAGTGAAGCCGGGAGTAATCAGCCCCAGCATTTT,CASSEAGSNQPQHF
.,.,TRBV27,17,TRBJ1-5,TGTGCCAGCAGTTCGACGTTGCAGGGATATAGCAATCAGCCCCAGCATTTT,CASSSTLQGYSNQPQHF
.,.,TRBV2,15,TRBJ1-1,TGTGCCAGCAGTGATGGGGATTTCATGAACACTGAAGCTTTCTTT,CASSDGDFMNTEAFF
.,.,TRBV10-2,14,TRBJ2-6,TGCGCCAGCTTATCCAATGGTGGGGCCAACGTCCTGACTTTC,CASLSNGGANVLTF
TRBD1,.,TRBV10-1,12,TRBJ2-7,TGCGCCACCTGGACAGGGGCCTACGAGCAGTACTTC,CATWTGAYEQYF
.,.,TRBV21-1,16,TRBJ1-5,TGTGCCAGCAGTCCGGGACAGTTCTATAGCAATCAGCCCCAGCATTTT,CASSPGQFYSNQPQHF
.,.,TRBV7-4,17,TRBJ2-7,TGTGCCAGCAGCTTGGCGCGGGACCGCCCCCCCCTCTACGAGCAGTACTTC,CASSLARDRPPLYEQYF
TRBD2,.,TRBV19,14,TRBJ2-3,TGTGCCAGTAATGGACTAGCGGGAACAGATACGCAGTATTTT,CASNGLAGTDTQYF
.,.,TRBV6-6,14,TRBJ2-4,TGTGCCAGCACCAGCGGGTCAGCCAAAAACATTCAGTACTTC,CASTSGSAKNIQYF
TRBD1,few,TRBV5-1,15,TRBJ1-2,TGCGCCAGCAGCTCCCACGGGACACAGGGGTATGGCTACACCTTC,CASSSHGTQGYGYTF
TRBD1,once,TRBV2,15,TRBJ1-2,TGTGCCAGCAGGGACAGGGGAACCGGTCGGTATGGCTACACCTTC,CASRDRGTGRYGYTF
.,.,TRBV28,14,TRBJ1-5,TGTGCCAGCAGTAAAAGGGGGAACAATCAGCCCCAGCATTTT,CASSKRGNNQPQHF
.,.,TRBV11-2,14,TRBJ1-1,TGTGCCAGCAGCTTAGCAGGGGTTGGCACTGAAGCTTTCTTT,CASSLAGVGTEAFF
.,.,TRBV6-1,13,TRBJ1-1,TGTGCCAGCAGTCCTCTCCGGAACACTGAAGCTTTCTTT,CASSPLRNTEAFF
.,.,TRBV5-5,14,TRBJ2-7,TGTGCCAGCAGCTTGACGGGCAACTCCTACGAGCAGTACTTC,CASSLTGNSYEQYF
TRBD1,once,TRBV7-9,16,TRBJ1-2,TGTGCCAGCAGCTGGGACAGAGGTTTTAGTGGCTATGGCTACACCTTC,CASSWDRGFSGYGYTF
TRBD1,many,TRBV9,15,TRBJ1-1,TGTGCCAGCAGCACGTCGACAGGGGGCACCACTGAAGCTTTCTTT,CASSTSTGGTTEAFF
TRBD1,.,TRBV10-3,15,TRBJ2-5,TGTGCCATCAGACCGGGACAGGGAGCGCGAGAGACCCAGTACTTC,CAIRPGQGARETQYF